The rows below give T cell receptor beta chains drawn from one sample of a study of blood T cell repertoires in COVID-19. TCRdb's copy holds only in-frame clones and misses some; the assay was immunoSEQ multiplex PCR. The repertoire holds fewer than 350,000 clones, with 75% to 90% as singletons. Source material: PBMCs or T cells enriched from blood (not recorded which). All receptors come from a woman aged 30 to 39 who had been exposed to COVID-19. The CDR3 runs from the conserved cysteine through the conserved F or W. The order of the fields is J gene, clone size, V gene, D gene, CDR3 protein, CDR3 DNA. The D gene is left open where the match is weak. The size of a clone is reported for some rows only, either as once, few or many, or as a class for expanded clones.

j_call: TRBJ2-2; clone_size: few; v_call: TRBV14; d_call: -; cdr3_aa: CASSQARLAHGELFF; cdr3_nt: TGTGCCAGCAGCCAAGCCAGATTAGCTCACGGGGAGCTGTTTTTT
j_call: TRBJ2-1; clone_size: few; v_call: TRBV13; d_call: TRBD1; cdr3_aa: CASSDRGSYNEQFF; cdr3_nt: TGTGCCAGCAGCGACAGGGGTAGCTACAATGAGCAGTTCTTC
j_call: TRBJ2-3; clone_size: -; v_call: TRBV24-1; d_call: -; cdr3_aa: CATSDVDRTSTDTQYF; cdr3_nt: TGTGCCACCAGTGATGTTGACAGAACTAGCACAGATACGCAGTATTTT
j_call: TRBJ1-5; clone_size: -; v_call: TRBV28; d_call: TRBD1; cdr3_aa: CASSYTGDYSNQPQHF; cdr3_nt: TGTGCCAGCAGTTATACAGGGGATTATAGCAATCAGCCCCAGCATTTT
j_call: TRBJ2-5; clone_size: -; v_call: TRBV7-2; d_call: TRBD2; cdr3_aa: CASSTAGTRRETQYF; cdr3_nt: TGTGCCAGCAGCACCGCCGGGACTAGAAGGGAGACCCAGTACTTC
j_call: TRBJ2-7; clone_size: -; v_call: TRBV11-2; d_call: -; cdr3_aa: CASSLASYEQYF; cdr3_nt: TGTGCCAGCAGCTTAGCCAGCTACGAGCAGTACTTC
j_call: TRBJ1-1; clone_size: -; v_call: TRBV4-1; d_call: -; cdr3_aa: CASSHSHEAFF; cdr3_nt: TGCGCCAGCAGCCATTCCCATGAAGCTTTCTTT
j_call: TRBJ2-1; clone_size: once; v_call: TRBV7-9; d_call: TRBD1; cdr3_aa: CASSLARTGPYNEQFF; cdr3_nt: TGTGCCAGCAGCTTAGCAAGGACAGGGCCCTACAATGAGCAGTTCTTC
j_call: TRBJ2-5; clone_size: -; v_call: TRBV28; d_call: -; cdr3_aa: CASSSMTVPKETQYF; cdr3_nt: TGTGCCAGCAGTTCGATGACAGTCCCCAAGGAGACCCAGTACTTC
j_call: TRBJ1-2; clone_size: -; v_call: TRBV9; d_call: -; cdr3_aa: CASGQSNYGYTF; cdr3_nt: TGTGCCAGCGGACAATCTAACTATGGCTACACCTTC
j_call: TRBJ1-4; clone_size: few; v_call: TRBV2; d_call: TRBD1; cdr3_aa: CASREGTGENEKLFF; cdr3_nt: TGTGCCAGCAGAGAGGGGACAGGGGAGAATGAAAAACTGTTTTTT
j_call: TRBJ1-2; clone_size: -; v_call: TRBV28; d_call: -; cdr3_aa: CASHTGQGAGYTF; cdr3_nt: TGTGCCAGCCACACCGGGCAGGGCGCTGGCTACACCTTC
j_call: TRBJ2-7; clone_size: -; v_call: TRBV11-2; d_call: TRBD2; cdr3_aa: CASSPGLAGVTSYEQYF; cdr3_nt: TGTGCCAGCAGCCCGGGACTAGCGGGAGTAACGTCCTACGAGCAGTACTTC
j_call: TRBJ1-4; clone_size: many; v_call: TRBV5-6; d_call: -; cdr3_aa: CASSLTATNEKLFF; cdr3_nt: TGTGCCAGCAGCTTGACAGCAACTAATGAAAAACTGTTTTTT
j_call: TRBJ2-7; clone_size: -; v_call: TRBV28; d_call: TRBD1; cdr3_aa: CASSSSTGNDYEQYF; cdr3_nt: TGTGCCAGCAGTTCCTCGACAGGGAATGATTACGAGCAGTACTTC
j_call: TRBJ1-4; clone_size: few; v_call: TRBV5-4; d_call: TRBD1; cdr3_aa: CASSSARGQGSNEKLFF; cdr3_nt: TGTGCCAGCAGCTCGGCCCGGGGACAGGGATCGAATGAAAAACTGTTTTTT
j_call: TRBJ2-1; clone_size: -; v_call: TRBV7-9; d_call: TRBD2; cdr3_aa: CASSLGTSATKNEQFF; cdr3_nt: TGTGCCAGCAGCTTGGGGACTAGCGCTACGAAGAATGAGCAGTTCTTC
j_call: TRBJ2-7; clone_size: -; v_call: TRBV13; d_call: TRBD1; cdr3_aa: CASRPAGTGAHEQYF; cdr3_nt: TGTGCCAGCAGACCTGCCGGGACAGGGGCCCACGAGCAGTACTTC
j_call: TRBJ1-2; clone_size: -; v_call: TRBV7-8; d_call: -; cdr3_aa: CASSLDRVKSHGYTF; cdr3_nt: TGTGCCAGCAGCTTAGACAGGGTGAAAAGCCATGGCTACACCTTC
j_call: TRBJ2-7; clone_size: once; v_call: TRBV4-2; d_call: TRBD2; cdr3_aa: CASSQEVLAQSYEQYF; cdr3_nt: TGTGCCAGCAGCCAAGAGGTACTAGCGCAGTCCTACGAGCAGTACTTC
j_call: TRBJ1-2; clone_size: -; v_call: TRBV4-3; d_call: -; cdr3_aa: CASSQDWMGTGKNYGYTF; cdr3_nt: TGCGCCAGCAGCCAAGATTGGATGGGAACAGGGAAGAACTATGGCTACACCTTC
j_call: TRBJ2-7; clone_size: few; v_call: TRBV6-2/TRBV6-3; d_call: TRBD2; cdr3_aa: CASSPGTSGTYEQYF; cdr3_nt: TGTGCCAGCAGTCCCGGGACTAGCGGGACCTACGAGCAGTACTTC
j_call: TRBJ1-3; clone_size: -; v_call: TRBV9; d_call: -; cdr3_aa: CASSGATVRSGNTIYF; cdr3_nt: TGTGCCAGCAGCGGGGCAACAGTGCGCTCTGGAAACACCATATATTTT